This TCR beta chain originates from a study of blood T cells in healthy people across ages. Study-wide results and caveats: When one million T cells were used, diversity estimates were thought to be underestimates.

The second PCR ran about 6 to 11 cycles with a sample-barcoded 5' primer and J-beta primers. Per-sample output comprised a minimum of 2.5 million paired-end reads containing CDR3. From the 5' RACE reads, TCRdb called clonotypes with MiXCR, one entry per CDR3 protein. The repertoire includes under 850,000 distinct CDR3 sequences, 35% to 40% of them detected once, and 10% to 15% sits in the top ten. With respect to this clonotype: Its antigen remains unknown.

V was pared by 8 bases and J by 2 bases, with 6 bases between. This CDR3 has 11 residues. The V gene's germline CDR1 is SGHTA and CDR2 FQGTGA. J is TRBJ1-1 and V is TRBV7-3; D unclear. The clonotype was recovered from a man aged 18-30 years in good health. The sequencing input was blood. In DNA, the CDR3 is TGTGCCAGCGACCTTAACACTGAAGCTTTCTTT. This encodes CASDLNTEAFF.